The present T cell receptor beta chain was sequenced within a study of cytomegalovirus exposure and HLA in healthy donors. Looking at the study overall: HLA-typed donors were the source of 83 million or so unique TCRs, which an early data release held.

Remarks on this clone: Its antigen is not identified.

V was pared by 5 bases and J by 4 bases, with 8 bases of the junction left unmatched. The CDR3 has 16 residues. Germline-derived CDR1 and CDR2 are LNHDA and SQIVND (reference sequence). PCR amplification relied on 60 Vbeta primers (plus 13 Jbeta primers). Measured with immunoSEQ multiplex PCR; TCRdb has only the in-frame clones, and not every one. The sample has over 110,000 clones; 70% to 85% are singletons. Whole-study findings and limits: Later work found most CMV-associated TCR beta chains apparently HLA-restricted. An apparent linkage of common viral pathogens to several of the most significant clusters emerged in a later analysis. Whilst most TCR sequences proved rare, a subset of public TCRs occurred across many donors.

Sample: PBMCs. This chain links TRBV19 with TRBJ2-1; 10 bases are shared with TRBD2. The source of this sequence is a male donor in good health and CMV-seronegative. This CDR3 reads CASSAFFSGRYNEQFF. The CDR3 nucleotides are TGTGCCAGTAGTGCCTTTTTTAGCGGGAGGTACAATGAGCAGTTCTTC. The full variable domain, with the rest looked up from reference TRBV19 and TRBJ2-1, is DGGITQSPKYLFRKEGQNVTLSCEQNLNHDAMYWYRQDPGQGLRLIYYSQIVNDFQKGDIAEGYSVSREKKESFPLTVTSAQKNPTAFYLCASSAFFSGRYNEQFFGPGTRLTVL.